This T cell receptor beta chain was identified during a study of blood T cell repertoires in COVID-19. The CDR3 consists of 14 residues. J gave up 5 bases and V 2 bases, and 1 base lay outside the gene matches. Germline loops: CDR1 SGHRS, CDR2 YFSETQ. Data came from immunoSEQ multiplex PCR; TCRdb stores just in-frame clones and leaves some out. The sample includes over 150,000 clones, 60% to 85% of them seen just once. The sequenced material came from peripheral blood. The chain has TRBV5-1 and TRBJ2-5, with TRBD2 identical over 12 bases. This sequence originates from a man older than 75 with acute or convalescent COVID-19. CDR3 coding DNA: TGCGCCAGCAGCTTCCTAGCGGGGGGGGAGACCCAGTACTTC. Translation gives CASSFLAGGETQYF.